The T cell receptor (beta chain) described here comes from a study of T cell repertoires in cytomegalovirus infection. Findings and limits, study-wide: Within the response measured ex vivo, HLA-C-restricted CMV-specific TCR beta clonotypes were dominant.

Each CDR3 protein is one row after TCRdb ran MiXCR on the reads. The sample shows around 800,000 distinct CDR3 sequences, approximately 32% of them seen only once. This CDR3 is 15 amino acids long. Looked up from germline, CDR1 is MNHNY and CDR2 is SVGAGI (reference sequence). V was clipped by 6 bases and J by 8 bases; unmatched bases: 12. Concerning this clonotype itself: Its specificity is not known.

The gene calls are TRBV6-6 and TRBJ2-3; TRBD1 aligns across 9 bases. Specimen: cultured CD8+ T cells from PBMCs, collected from culture after CMV antigen stimulation. The sequence derives from a human donor in good health (CMV status not recorded). Some clones in this sample may be carry-over from other donors' samples. DNA for the CDR3: TGTGCCAGCAGCGATCTAGGGACAGGGAGAGGTACGCAGTATTTT. Translated, it gives CASSDLGTGRGTQYF.